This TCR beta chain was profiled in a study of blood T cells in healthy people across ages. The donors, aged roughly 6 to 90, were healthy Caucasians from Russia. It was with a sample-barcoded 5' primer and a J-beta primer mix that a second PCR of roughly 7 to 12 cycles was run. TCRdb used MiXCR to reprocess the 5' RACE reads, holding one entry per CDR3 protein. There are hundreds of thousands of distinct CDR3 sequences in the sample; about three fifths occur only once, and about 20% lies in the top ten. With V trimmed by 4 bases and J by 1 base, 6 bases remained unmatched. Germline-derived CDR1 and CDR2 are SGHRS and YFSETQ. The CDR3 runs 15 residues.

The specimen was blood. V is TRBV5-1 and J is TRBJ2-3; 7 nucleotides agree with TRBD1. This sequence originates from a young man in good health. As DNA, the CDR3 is TGCGCCAGCAGCCATCTAGGACAGGGCACAGATACGCAGTATTTT. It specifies CASSHLGQGTDTQYF.